The rows below give T cell receptor beta chains drawn from one sample of a study of blood T cell repertoires in COVID-19. The assay was immunoSEQ multiplex PCR, and TCRdb's table has in-frame clones only and misses some. The table shows fewer than 400,000 clones, with 80% to 90% occurring only once. The specimen was PBMCs or T cells enriched from blood (not recorded which). The receptors stem from a woman in her fifties or sixties who had recovered from COVID-19. Both conserved end residues are part of each CDR3. A D gene is named only where the DNA matches it firmly. The size entry is marked missing in some rows and otherwise reads once, few, many or a size class.

>12|-|TRBJ1-5|TRBV28|-
CATSRGGQPQHF
TGTGCCACCAGCCGCGGGGGTCAGCCCCAGCATTTT
>14|-|TRBJ2-2|TRBV19|TRBD2
CASMSGDSNRELFF
TGTGCCAGTATGAGCGGGGATAGTAACCGGGAGCTGTTTTTT
>15|-|TRBJ2-2|TRBV10-3|TRBD2
CAISPLAGGTGELFF
TGTGCCATCAGCCCTCTAGCGGGGGGAACCGGGGAGCTGTTTTTT
>15|-|TRBJ1-2|TRBV29-1|-
CSVEEQYIANYGYTF
TGCAGCGTTGAAGAGCAGTATATTGCTAACTATGGCTACACCTTC
>17|-|TRBJ2-6|TRBV3-1/TRBV3-2|-
CASSPYLPSSGANVLTF
TGTGCCAGCAGCCCTTACCTCCCCAGCTCTGGGGCCAACGTCCTGACTTTC
>17|-|TRBJ1-6|TRBV18|TRBD1
CASSLDRGFSYNSPLHF
TGTGCCAGCTCACTGGACAGGGGGTTTTCCTATAATTCACCCCTCCACTTT
>16|-|TRBJ1-1|TRBV4-3|-
CASSQHQRDTGTEAFF
TGCGCCAGCAGCCAACATCAACGGGATACCGGCACTGAAGCTTTCTTT
>18|-|TRBJ2-7|TRBV9|TRBD1
CASSASPGGRRGAYEQYF
TGTGCCAGCAGCGCCTCACCAGGGGGAAGGCGTGGTGCCTACGAGCAGTACTTC
>16|-|TRBJ2-7|TRBV28|TRBD1
CASSSDRGRLSYEQYF
TGTGCCAGCAGTTCGGACAGGGGGCGTTTAAGCTACGAGCAGTACTTC
>15|-|TRBJ1-6|TRBV2|TRBD1
CASRTGGPNNSPLHF
TGTGCCAGCAGGACAGGGGGCCCTAATAATTCACCCCTCCACTTT
>14|-|TRBJ1-1|TRBV6-5|-
CASVPGTTNTEAFF
TGTGCCAGCGTCCCCGGGACAACCAACACTGAAGCTTTCTTT
>14|once|TRBJ2-7|TRBV7-9|TRBD1
CASSETGGQGEQYF
TGTGCCAGCAGCGAAACAGGGGGCCAAGGTGAGCAGTACTTC
>13|-|TRBJ2-5|TRBV5-1|-
CASSFGTQETQYF
TGCGCCAGCAGCTTCGGGACTCAAGAGACCCAGTACTTC
>17|-|TRBJ2-1|TRBV5-1|TRBD1
CASSWTPGTGVGNEQFF
TGCGCCAGCAGCTGGACCCCCGGGACAGGAGTCGGCAATGAGCAGTTCTTC
>14|once|TRBJ2-5|TRBV7-2|TRBD2
CASSAGRGRETQYF
TGTGCCAGCAGCGCCGGGCGGGGGAGGGAGACCCAGTACTTC
>17|-|TRBJ1-1|TRBV2|TRBD1
CASIERQGSYMNTEAFF
TGTGCCAGCATTGAGAGACAGGGGTCTTACATGAACACTGAAGCTTTCTTT
>18|-|TRBJ2-1|TRBV7-9|TRBD1
CASSLIGRQGSARNEQFF
TGTGCCAGCAGCTTAATCGGGCGACAGGGATCAGCGCGGAATGAGCAGTTCTTC
>13|-|TRBJ2-7|TRBV30|-
CAWSGKGYFEQYF
TGTGCCTGGAGCGGGAAGGGCTATTTCGAGCAGTACTTC
>14|once|TRBJ2-5|TRBV28|-
CASSFLGVGETQYF
TGTGCCAGCAGTTTTTTAGGGGTTGGAGAGACCCAGTACTTC
>13|-|TRBJ1-2|TRBV10-3|TRBD1
CAISGDRVAGYTF
TGTGCCATCAGCGGGGACAGGGTGGCTGGCTACACCTTC
>12|-|TRBJ1-5|TRBV27|-
CASWERNQPQHF
TGTGCCAGCTGGGAGCGGAATCAGCCCCAGCATTTT
>17|-|TRBJ2-5|TRBV4-2|TRBD2
CASSQFLSREGQETQYF
TGTGCCAGCAGCCAGTTCCTTAGCCGGGAGGGTCAAGAGACCCAGTACTTC
>15|-|TRBJ1-1|TRBV6-5|-
CASSRGGPYNTEAFF
TGTGCCAGCAGCCGCGGGGGTCCCTACAACACTGAAGCTTTCTTT
>13|-|TRBJ1-1|TRBV19|TRBD1
CASSNGQGASAFF
TGTGCCAGTAGTAACGGGCAGGGGGCATCAGCTTTCTTT
>16|few|TRBJ2-3|TRBV5-1|TRBD2
CASSGGLAGDADTQYF
TGCGCCAGCAGCGGCGGACTAGCGGGGGACGCAGATACGCAGTATTTT